One sample yielded the 18 T cell receptor beta chains listed below, sequenced in a study of circulating CD8 cells and anti-PD-1 response in melanoma. From live CD3+CD8+TCRalphabeta+ cells, four PD-1 and/or TIGIT subsets were sorted. The QIAseq Immune Repertoire TCR panel built the libraries from approximately 15 ng of total RNA. In TCRdb, the reads were re-called with MiXCR into one record per CDR3 protein. This sample has hundreds of distinct CDR3 sequences, with around 7% found just once. Sequenced material: CD8+ T cells from PBMCs, taken at baseline or after one month of anti-PD-1 therapy (not recorded which). Receptors originate from a human donor with melanoma.

This clonotype is classed as large. This rearrangement joins TRBV25-1 to TRBJ2-1, with 7 bases matching TRBD2. With V trimmed by 6 bases and J by 8 bases, 10 bases remained unmatched. CDR3 length: 14 residues. Germline-derived CDR1 and CDR2 are MGHDK and SYGVNS. The CDR3 sequence is CASSVGGEADEQFF. The DNA of the CDR3 is TGTGCCAGCAGCGTTGGGGGGGAAGCCGATGAGCAGTTCTTC.

Turning to this clonotype: The conserved phenylalanine or tryptophan is not found at the CDR3 terminus, so this likely reflects a read error. V gene TRBV7-3 combines with J gene TRBJ2-3, with 9 bases that match TRBD2. This CDR3 has 15 residues. Per germline, CDR1 SGHTA and CDR2 FQGTGA. The CDR3 region is CANSLTLAGYDTQYS. CDR3 coding DNA: TGTGCCAACAGCTTAACTCTAGCGGGGTATGATACGCAGTATTCT.

This clonotype is termed large. The chain is built from TRBV4-2 and TRBJ2-5; 9 bases line up with TRBD2. V was pared by 1 base and J by 4 bases, with 7 bases of the junction left unmatched. Germline V gene lookup returns CDR1 LGHNA and CDR2 YNFKEQ. This CDR3 is 16 amino acids long. The CDR3 spells CASSQASAGGPETQYF. CDR3 nucleotide sequence: TGTGCCAGCAGCCAAGCCAGCGCGGGGGGGCCAGAGACCCAGTACTTC.

This clonotype came up a few times. A much more abundant neighbour one base away suggests this may be a read error. J is TRBJ1-1 and V is TRBV6-5; the match to TRBD1 covers 7 bases. V lost 6 bases, J lost 5 bases, and 15 bases stayed unmatched. This CDR3 contains 16 residues. Germline lookup yields CDR1 MNHEY and CDR2 SVGAGI. The CDR3 bases are TGTGCCAGCAGCCCCCAGGGGGGCAGGGGAGGTACTGAAGCTTTCTTT. Translated: CASSPQGGRGGTEAFF.

In regard to this clonotype: The missing conserved phenylalanine or tryptophan at the end of this CDR3 makes a read error likely. V gene TRBV20-1 combines with J gene TRBJ2-2; 10 nucleotides line up with TRBD2. CDR1 is DFQATT, CDR2 SNEGSKA, per germline (reference sequence). Trimming cost V 2 bases and J 3 bases; bases outside gene matches: 0. There are 14 residues in the CDR3. CDR3 amino acids: CSARLAGDTGELFL. The CDR3 nucleotides read TGCAGTGCTAGACTAGCGGGGGACACCGGGGAGCTGTTTCTT.

By its share, this clonotype is large (0.1 to 1%). The chain combines TRBV23-1 with TRBJ2-7; D possibly uses TRBD1 or TRBD2 (5 bases each). TRBV23-1 is noted as an ORF with a role that remains uncertain. V was pared by 1 base and J by 2 bases, with 12 bases between. The CDR3 covers 15 residues. The CDR3 here is CASSQWGSRPYEQYF. CDR3 coding DNA: TGCGCCAGCAGTCAATGGGGGAGTCGCCCCTACGAGCAGTACTTC.

By share, this clonotype ranks as large. The rearrangement joins TRBV11-1 to TRBJ2-2; 9 bases align to TRBD2. V shed 4 bases and J 13 bases; nucleotides not matched to a gene: 10. This CDR3 is 14 amino acids long. The germline CDR1 and CDR2 sequences are SGHAT and FQDESV (reference sequence). The CDR3 sequence: CASSSRSGGTGLFF. CDR3 DNA: TGTGCCAGCAGCTCACGTAGCGGGGGCACCGGGCTGTTTTTT.

Remarks on this clonotype: One end of the junction is discordant with germline, which a read error may explain. V and J are TRBV7-4 and TRBJ2-7, with TRBD1 identical over 10 bases. In germline, CDR1 is SGHVT, CDR2 SQSDAQ. The CDR3 totals 18 residues. This CDR3 is CASTRGTGVPLRSYEQYF. The CDR3 region has the DNA TGTGCCAGCACTCGGGGGACAGGGGTACCTTTGCGGAGTTACGAGCAATACTTC.

In its sample, this clonotype ranks as large. V is TRBV6-5 and J is TRBJ2-2, with 10 bases aligning to TRBD1. The CDR3 runs to 16 residues. The junction had 7 bases not matched to a gene; V was cut back by 3 bases and J by 6 bases. CDR1 MNHEY and CDR2 SVGAGI come from the germline V gene. CDR3 protein: CASSYKGQGLAGELFF. As DNA, the CDR3 is TGTGCCAGCAGTTATAAGGGACAGGGGCTTGCCGGGGAGCTGTTTTTT.

This clonotype ranks as medium-sized (0.01 to 0.1%). The chain employs TRBV4-2 and TRBJ2-1; the match to TRBD2 covers 8 bases. Germline V gives CDR1 LGHNA, CDR2 YNFKEQ. The ends lost 0 bases at V and 2 bases at J; junction bases unmatched: 0. The CDR3 consists of 15 residues. The CDR3 region is CASSQELAAYNEQFF. The CDR3, as DNA: TGTGCCAGCAGCCAAGAACTAGCGGCCTACAATGAGCAGTTCTTC.

A note on this clonotype: This may be a read error: a much more frequent sequence differs by one nucleotide. This sequence joins TRBV4-1 and TRBJ1-4; D might be TRBD1 (5 bases). The CDR3 runs 13 residues. Germline values: CDR1 MGHRA, CDR2 YSYEKL. The CDR3 DNA sequence: TGCGCCAGCACCCTTGGGGGGGAAGAAATACTGTTTTTT. Its protein product is CASTLGGEEILFF.

Judged by abundance, this clonotype is large (0.1 to 1%). The CDR3 protein is CASSVIWGSPTDTQYF. The CDR3 DNA sequence: TGTGCCAGCAGTGTCATTTGGGGGAGCCCGACGGATACGCAGTATTTT. The genes are TRBV2 and TRBJ2-3; D might be TRBD1 or TRBD2, each matching 5 bases. The CDR3 is 16 residues long. From germline, CDR1 is SNHLY and CDR2 FYNNEI. The V and J ends lost 4 bases and 6 bases respectively, with 20 bases between them.

This clonotype is labeled large. The rearrangement uses TRBV7-2 and TRBJ1-3; TRBD1 is a possible D gene (6 bases). This CDR3 region has 13 residues. V lost 3 bases and J 4 bases, leaving 7 bases between the germline ends. Per the germline V gene, CDR1 is SGHTA and CDR2 is FQGNSA. The CDR3 DNA reads as TGTGCCAGCAGCTTTGGACAGGGAAACACCATATATTTT. It specifies CASSFGQGNTIYF.

In this sample, this clonotype is large. V usage is TRBV28 and J usage is TRBJ2-3; weak D call: TRBD1 (6 bases). Germline V gives CDR1 MDHEN, CDR2 SYDVKM. V was cut by 6 bases and J by 7 bases, with 17 bases left in between. The CDR3 covers 14 residues. The CDR3 sequence: CASRDWGTSNTQYF. CDR3 DNA: TGTGCCAGCAGGGATTGGGGGACATCAAATACGCAGTATTTT.

In its sample, this clonotype is medium-sized. The V and J genes are TRBV20-1 and TRBJ1-2; D remains ambiguous. V was shortened by 3 bases and J by 8 bases, with 13 bases between the two germline ends. CDR1 is DFQATT and CDR2 is SNEGSKA in the germline V gene (reference sequence). The CDR3 loop spans 12 amino acids. The CDR3 protein is CSARVRESGYTF. The CDR3 nucleotides are TGCAGTGCTAGGGTACGAGAGAGCGGCTACACCTTC.

This clonotype counts as large. The CDR3 nucleotides are TGCAGTGCTAGAGGTGAAGGGATGGGCACTGAAGCTTTCTTT. It specifies CSARGEGMGTEAFF. V is TRBV20-1 and J is TRBJ1-1; D is undetermined. This CDR3 has 14 residues. In germline, CDR1 is DFQATT, CDR2 SNEGSKA (reference sequence). Trimming shortened V by 1 base and J by 4 bases, and 13 bases separated the two germline ends.

Sample share makes this clonotype medium-sized. This chain connects TRBV20-1 to TRBJ1-3, with TRBD1 matching 7 bases. The CDR3 has 13 amino acids. CDR1 is DFQATT and CDR2 is SNEGSKA in the germline V gene (reference sequence). V was pared by 3 bases and J by 4 bases, with 3 bases of the junction left unmatched. In DNA, the CDR3 is TGCAGTGCTAGTGGGACAGTCGGAAACACCATATATTTT. Translated: CSASGTVGNTIYF.

This clonotype qualifies as medium-sized. This sequence joins TRBV28 and TRBJ2-1; the D gene could be TRBD1 or TRBD2 (5 bases each). V was cut by 5 bases and J by 1 base, with 15 bases left in between. The CDR3 covers 16 residues. CDR1 is MDHEN, CDR2 SYDVKM, per germline. The CDR3 coding sequence is TGTGCCAGCAGTCGCCTGTCGTGGGGGTCCTACAATGAGCAGTTCTTC. This sequence encodes CASSRLSWGSYNEQFF.